What follows are 21 T cell receptor beta chains derived from one specimen sequenced in a study of CD8+ T cells in alopecia areata (dated by TCRdb to the late 2010s). Libraries were built with the immunoSEQ multiplex PCR assay. RNA was extracted from all samples and reverse transcribed into cDNA, which served as template for TCR sequencing. Drawn from immuneACCESS, this table holds only the in-frame rearrangements with V and J called that TCRdb kept. Clones are partly lost; checked studies trace under half to an unresolved V gene and leave the rest unexplained. This sample holds 9,000 to 13,000 clones; roughly 62% were observed only once. The ten largest clones capture about 8.1% of the sample. In light of the paper, this sample's time point label describes: baseline before oral tofacitinib. Peripheral blood and lesional scalp punch biopsies were obtained from patients with alopecia areata. The sequencing used skin, collected at week 0. Receptors originate from a human donor with alopecia areata.

The CDR3 sequence: CASSLLGGARQETQYF. The CDR3 region has the DNA TGTGCCAGCAGCCTACTCGGGGGGGCTAGACAAGAGACCCAGTACTTC. The rearrangement links TRBV4-2 to TRBJ2-5, with TRBD2 matching 8 bases. This CDR3 has 16 amino acids. Trimming removed 4 bases from V and 2 bases from J; junction bases left unmatched: 9. The germline CDR1 and CDR2 sequences are LGHNA and YNFKEQ.

This chain joins TRBV19 and TRBJ2-7, with TRBD1 identical over 10 bases. Per the germline V gene, CDR1 is LNHDA and CDR2 is SQIVND (reference sequence). J lost 5 bases, V lost 3 bases, and 7 bases had no gene match. The CDR3 has 15 residues. The CDR3 DNA sequence: TGTGCCAGTAGTATTGGACAGGGGGTAATGGACGAGCAGTACTTC. Its translation: CASSIGQGVMDEQYF. Drawing the rest from reference TRBV19 and TRBJ2-7, the complete variable domain is DGGITQSPKYLFRKEGQNVTLSCEQNLNHDAMYWYRQDPGQGLRLIYYSQIVNDFQKGDIAEGYSVSREKKESFPLTVTSAQKNPTAFYLCASSIGQGVMDEQYFGPGTRLTVT.

With regard to this clone: The junction does not match germline at one end; this may be a read error. This chain uses TRBV29-1 with TRBJ2-1; weak D call: TRBD1 (7 bases). Germline CDR1 and CDR2: SQVTM and ANQGSEA. The CDR3 is 15 residues long. The CDR3 region has the DNA TGCAGCACCCCACGAGGGGGCGGGACCTACAATGGGCAGTTCTTC. Translated, it gives CSTPRGGGTYNGQFF.

The gene calls are TRBV6-1 and TRBJ2-5; possible D gene TRBD1, 6 bases. CDR1 is MNHNS and CDR2 is SASEGT in the germline V gene. With 6 bases removed from V and 2 bases from J, the gap between germline ends came to 16 bases. The CDR3 runs 15 residues. CDR3 bases: TGTGCCAGCAGAAAACCGACAGGAGGACAAGAGACCCAGTACTTC. Amino acids: CASRKPTGGQETQYF.

This clone was seen a handful of times. This chain uses TRBV7-3 with TRBJ1-1, with TRBD1 identical over 8 bases. Germline values: CDR1 SGHTA, CDR2 FQGTGA. V shed 4 bases, J shed 8 bases, and the junction held 6 bases outside the gene matches. This CDR3 is built from 13 residues. CDR3 amino acids: CASSSGGTGEAFF. The CDR3 DNA is TGTGCCAGCAGCTCTGGGGGGACAGGAGAAGCTTTCTTT.

The chain couples TRBV6-1 to TRBJ2-1; TRBD2 agrees at 7 bases. This CDR3 region has 15 residues. Germline trimming cut 2 bases from V and 3 bases from J; bases unmatched to any gene: 4. Germline V lookup: CDR1 MNHNS, CDR2 SASEGT. As DNA, the CDR3 is TGTGCCAGCAGTGAATGGCTAGCGGTCTACAATGAGCAGTTCTTC. Translating it yields CASSEWLAVYNEQFF.

V and J are TRBV6-5 and TRBJ2-7; the match to TRBD1 covers 11 bases. The junction had 9 bases not matched to a gene; V was cut back by 8 bases and J by 3 bases. This CDR3 spans 15 amino acids. The germline gives CDR1 MNHEY, CDR2 SVGAGI. CDR3 coding DNA: TGTGCCAGCTCCTTAGGGGACAGGGGGATCTACGAGCAGTACTTC. Its protein product is CASSLGDRGIYEQYF.

This clone was counted only a few times. This sequence joins TRBV4-1 and TRBJ2-5, with 10 bases aligning to TRBD2. Trimming took 0 bases from V and 5 from J; bases not matched to a gene: 9. The CDR3 totals 17 residues. The germline CDR1 and CDR2 sequences are MGHRA and YSYEKL. CDR3 sequence reads: CASSQETELAGSETQYF. The CDR3, as DNA: TGCGCCAGCAGCCAAGAAACTGAACTAGCGGGGAGCGAGACCCAGTACTTC.

The rearrangement links TRBV29-1 to TRBJ1-1; D remains unclear. CDR1 is SQVTM, CDR2 ANQGSEA, per germline. Trimming removed 4 bases from V and 0 bases from J, with 12 bases in between. This CDR3 has 14 residues. Here the CDR3 reads CSVVWRHLNTEAFF. DNA of the CDR3: TGCAGCGTTGTTTGGCGGCACCTGAACACTGAAGCTTTCTTT. Based on the CDR3 plus reference TRBV29-1 and TRBJ1-1, the full variable domain is SAVISQKPSRDICQRGTSLTIQCQVDSQVTMMFWYRQQPGQSLTLIATANQGSEATYESGFVIDKFPISRPNLTFSTLTVSNMSPEDSSIYLCSVVWRHLNTEAFFGQGTRLTVV.

This clone has only a few counts. V usage is TRBV19 and J usage is TRBJ2-7, with 7 bases identical to TRBD2. CDR3 size: 15 residues. Germline loops: CDR1 LNHDA, CDR2 SQIVND (reference sequence). V shed 1 base and J 6 bases; nucleotides not matched to a gene: 9. The CDR3 sequence: CASSIVRAGAAEQYF. Here the CDR3 DNA reads TGTGCCAGTAGTATAGTTCGGGCGGGAGCGGCCGAGCAGTACTTC.

The chain uses TRBV7-2 and TRBJ1-6, with D unresolved. From germline, CDR1 is SGHTA and CDR2 FQGNSA. The CDR3 loop spans 13 amino acids. Trimming left V 5 bases short and J 4 bases short, with 6 bases between. The DNA of the CDR3 is TGTGCCAGCAGCCCACAGTATAATTCACCCCTCCACTTT. It is translated as CASSPQYNSPLHF.

V gene TRBV27 combines with J gene TRBJ2-1, with 12 bases fitting TRBD2. CDR3 length equals 15 residues. The germline gives CDR1 MNHEY, CDR2 SMNVEV (reference sequence). With 5 bases clipped from V and 9 bases from J, the junction kept 8 bases outside the gene matches. The CDR3 DNA reads TGTGCCAGCAGTAAGCTAGCGGGAGGGGATCTTGAGCAGTTCTTC. It yields the protein CASSKLAGGDLEQFF.

The chain uses TRBV4-1 and TRBJ2-1; 9 positions match TRBD2. CDR3 length: 17 residues. The V gene's germline CDR1 is MGHRA and CDR2 YSYEKL. Trimming removed 2 bases from V and 4 bases from J; junction bases left unmatched: 9. The CDR3 is CASSQWGRLADYNEQFF. DNA for the CDR3: TGCGCCAGCAGCCAATGGGGACGACTAGCGGATTACAATGAGCAGTTCTTC.

The V and J genes are TRBV19 and TRBJ1-1; a possible D gene is TRBD1 (5 bases). Deletions cut 2 bases from V and 9 bases from J, with 22 bases between. Germline assignment: CDR1 LNHDA and CDR2 SQIVND (reference sequence). The CDR3 is 16 amino acids. The CDR3 coding sequence is TGTGCCAGTAGTATACATCGCGGCAGGGTGCGTAGCCAAGCTTTCTTT. This sequence encodes CASSIHRGRVRSQAFF.

The chain recombines TRBV5-1 with TRBJ2-1; 9 bases agree with TRBD2. This CDR3 spans 15 amino acids. Germline CDR1 is SGHRS and CDR2 is YFSETQ. V lost 4 bases, J lost 9 bases, and 11 bases stayed unmatched. CDR3: CASSTGTSNQGEQFF. The CDR3 DNA reads as TGCGCCAGCAGCACCGGGACTAGCAATCAGGGTGAGCAGTTCTTC. Looking up the rest from reference TRBV5-1 and TRBJ2-1 gives the full variable domain: KAGVTQTPRYLIKTRGQQVTLSCSPISGHRSVSWYQQTPGQGLQFLFEYFSETQRNKGNFPGRFSGRQFSNSRSEMNVSTLELGDSALYLCASSTGTSNQGEQFFGPGTRLTVL.

Points on this clone: One junction end does not reproduce the germline sequence, and a read error may be involved. This chain joins TRBV6-6 and TRBJ2-7, with D maybe TRBD2 (6 bases). Germline values: CDR1 MNHNY, CDR2 SVGAGI (reference sequence). The CDR3 covers 13 residues. The CDR3 sequence is CASSYSLTGDNHF. CDR3 bases: TGTGCCAGCAGTTACTCGTTAACGGGAGACAACCACTTC.

V and J are TRBV19 and TRBJ2-5, with D hard to call. The germline gives CDR1 LNHDA, CDR2 SQIVND (reference sequence). CDR3 size: 17 residues. The V end lost 2 bases, the J end lost 3 bases, and 19 bases lay between the germline ends. CDR3 protein: CASSITPQARREETQYF. The CDR3 DNA follows: TGTGCCAGTAGTATAACCCCGCAGGCCCGACGAGAAGAGACCCAGTACTTC. Based on the CDR3 plus reference TRBV19 and TRBJ2-5, the full variable domain is DGGITQSPKYLFRKEGQNVTLSCEQNLNHDAMYWYRQDPGQGLRLIYYSQIVNDFQKGDIAEGYSVSREKKESFPLTVTSAQKNPTAFYLCASSITPQARREETQYFGPGTRLLVL.

The rearrangement uses TRBV5-4 and TRBJ1-4, with TRBD1 identical over 8 bases. CDR3 length equals 14 residues. The V gene end was trimmed by 3 bases and the J gene end by 8 bases; junction bases not matched to a gene: 6. Germline CDR1 SGHNT, CDR2 YYREEE (reference sequence). The CDR3 loop is CASSSRGPGEKLFF. CDR3 DNA sequence: TGTGCCAGCAGCTCCAGGGGGCCAGGCGAAAAACTGTTTTTT.

This clone was seen a handful of times. The chain employs TRBV7-9 and TRBJ2-7, with D perhaps TRBD1 (6 bases). This CDR3 region has 14 residues. The germline gives CDR1 SEHNR, CDR2 FQNEAQ (reference sequence). Trimming stripped 3 bases from V and 2 bases from J, with 11 bases between. This chain's CDR3 is CASSFSRDTYEQYF. The CDR3 coding sequence is TGTGCCAGCAGCTTTTCCAGGGACACCTACGAGCAGTACTTC.

This clone was counted a few times. V usage is TRBV5-1 and J usage is TRBJ1-6; D call uncertain. V gave up 0 bases and J gave up 0 bases, with 13 bases separating them. This CDR3 contains 18 residues. Germline V gives CDR1 SGHRS, CDR2 YFSETQ. CDR3 nucleotides: TGCGCCAGCAGCTTGGTTGTCAGGTCAAGCTCCTATAATTCACCCCTCCACTTT. Its translation is CASSLVVRSSSYNSPLHF.

This clone was recorded a few times. This rearrangement joins TRBV11-2 to TRBJ1-1; 8 nucleotides align to TRBD1. V lost 5 bases and J lost 11; bases outside the gene matches: 13. The CDR3 sequence is 14 residues long. CDR1 is SGHAT and CDR2 is FQNNGV in the germline V gene. The CDR3 DNA is TGTGCCAGCAGCCGCGGACAGGGTTCCAGGTGGGCTTTCTTT. Protein sequence: CASSRGQGSRWAFF.